This T cell receptor beta chain originates from a study of beta chain features in type 1 diabetes. What was sequenced were expressed TCRB transcripts, since all of the isolated RNA had been reverse transcribed. The table came from immunoSEQ multiplex PCR; TCRdb's copy has only in-frame clones and leaves some out. Of 360,000 or so clones detected, about 20% appear once; the ten largest clones hold under 0.055%. V shed 0 bases, J shed 0 bases, and the junction held 4 bases outside the gene matches. There are 17 residues in the CDR3. The table lists this clone with a few counts. The sample consisted of naive CD4+ T cells from blood. The gene calls are TRBV23-1 and TRBJ1-4; the match to TRBD1 covers 7 bases. TRBV23-1 is an ORF, with its function uncertain. The sequence was collected from a woman between 18 and 29 years old in good health. CDR3 DNA sequence: TGCGCCAGCAGTCAATCGAGACAGGGTTCAACTAATGAAAAACTGTTTTTT. It translates to CASSQSRQGSTNEKLFF.